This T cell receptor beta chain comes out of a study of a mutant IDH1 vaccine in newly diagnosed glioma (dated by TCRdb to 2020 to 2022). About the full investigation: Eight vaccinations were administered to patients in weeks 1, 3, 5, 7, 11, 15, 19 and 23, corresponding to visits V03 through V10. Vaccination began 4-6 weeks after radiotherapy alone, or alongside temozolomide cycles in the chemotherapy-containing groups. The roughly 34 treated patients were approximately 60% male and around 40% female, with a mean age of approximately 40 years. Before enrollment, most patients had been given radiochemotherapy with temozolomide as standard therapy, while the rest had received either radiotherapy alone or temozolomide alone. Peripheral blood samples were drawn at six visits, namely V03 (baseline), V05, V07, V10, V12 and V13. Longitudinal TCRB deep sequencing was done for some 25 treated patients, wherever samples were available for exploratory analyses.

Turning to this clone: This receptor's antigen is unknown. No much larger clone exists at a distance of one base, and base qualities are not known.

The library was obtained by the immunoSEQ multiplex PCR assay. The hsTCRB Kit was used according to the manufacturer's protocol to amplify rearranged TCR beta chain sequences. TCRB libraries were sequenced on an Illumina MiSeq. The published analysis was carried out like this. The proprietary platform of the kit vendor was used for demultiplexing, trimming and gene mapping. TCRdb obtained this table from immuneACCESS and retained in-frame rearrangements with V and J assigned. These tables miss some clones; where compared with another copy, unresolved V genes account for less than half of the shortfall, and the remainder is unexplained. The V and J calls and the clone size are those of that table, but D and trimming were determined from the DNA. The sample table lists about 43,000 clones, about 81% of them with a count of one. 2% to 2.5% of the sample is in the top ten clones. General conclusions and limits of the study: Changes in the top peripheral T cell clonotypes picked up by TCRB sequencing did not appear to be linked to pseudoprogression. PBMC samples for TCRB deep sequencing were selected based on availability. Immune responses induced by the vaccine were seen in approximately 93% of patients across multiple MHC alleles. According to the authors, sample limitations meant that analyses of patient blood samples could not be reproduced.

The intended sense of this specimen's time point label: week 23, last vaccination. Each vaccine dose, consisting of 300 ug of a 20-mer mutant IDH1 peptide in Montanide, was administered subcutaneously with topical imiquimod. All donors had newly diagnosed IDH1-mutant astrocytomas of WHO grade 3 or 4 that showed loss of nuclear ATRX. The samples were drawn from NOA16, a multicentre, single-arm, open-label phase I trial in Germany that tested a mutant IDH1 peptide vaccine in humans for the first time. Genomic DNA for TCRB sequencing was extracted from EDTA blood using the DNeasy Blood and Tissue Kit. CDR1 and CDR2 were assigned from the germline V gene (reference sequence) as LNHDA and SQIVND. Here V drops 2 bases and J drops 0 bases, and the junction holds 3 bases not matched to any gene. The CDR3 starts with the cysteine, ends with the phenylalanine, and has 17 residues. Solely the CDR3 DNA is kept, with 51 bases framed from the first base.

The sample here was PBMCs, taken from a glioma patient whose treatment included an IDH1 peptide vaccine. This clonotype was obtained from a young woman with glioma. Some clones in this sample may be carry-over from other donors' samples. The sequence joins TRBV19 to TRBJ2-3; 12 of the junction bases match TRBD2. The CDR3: CASSIPGLAGSTDTQYF. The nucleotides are TGTGCCAGTAGTATACCCGGACTAGCGGGGAGCACAGATACGCAGTATTTT. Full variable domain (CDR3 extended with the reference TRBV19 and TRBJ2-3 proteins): DGGITQSPKYLFRKEGQNVTLSCEQNLNHDAMYWYRQDPGQGLRLIYYSQIVNDFQKGDIAEGYSVSREKKESFPLTVTSAQKNPTAFYLCASSIPGLAGSTDTQYFGPGTRLTVL.